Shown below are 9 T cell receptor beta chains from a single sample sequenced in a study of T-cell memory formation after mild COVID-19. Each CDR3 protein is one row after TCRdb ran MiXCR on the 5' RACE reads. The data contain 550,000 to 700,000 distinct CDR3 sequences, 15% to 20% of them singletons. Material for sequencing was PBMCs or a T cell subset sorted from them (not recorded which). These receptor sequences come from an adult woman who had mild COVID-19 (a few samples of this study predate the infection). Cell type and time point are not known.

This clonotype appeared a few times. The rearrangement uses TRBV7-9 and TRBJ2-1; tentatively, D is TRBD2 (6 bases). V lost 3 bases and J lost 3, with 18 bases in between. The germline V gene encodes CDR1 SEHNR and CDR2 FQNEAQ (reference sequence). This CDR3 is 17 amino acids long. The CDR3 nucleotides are TGTGCCAGCAGCTTGCCCCGACTAGAGGTCATCTACAATGAGCAGTTCTTC. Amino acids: CASSLPRLEVIYNEQFF.

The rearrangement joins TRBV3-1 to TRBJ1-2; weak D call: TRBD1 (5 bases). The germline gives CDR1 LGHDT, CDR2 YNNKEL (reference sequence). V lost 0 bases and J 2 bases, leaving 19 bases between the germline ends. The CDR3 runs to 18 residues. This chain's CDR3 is CASSQEYVLGDHNYGYTF. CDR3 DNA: TGTGCCAGCAGCCAAGAATACGTTTTGGGGGATCACAACTATGGCTACACCTTC.

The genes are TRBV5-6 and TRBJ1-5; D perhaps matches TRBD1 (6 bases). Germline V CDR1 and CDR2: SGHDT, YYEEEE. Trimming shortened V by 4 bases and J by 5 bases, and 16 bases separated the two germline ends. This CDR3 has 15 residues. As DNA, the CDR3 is TGTGCCAGCAGCGCCCGGGACAAGTTTTATCAGCCCCAGCATTTT. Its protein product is CASSARDKFYQPQHF.

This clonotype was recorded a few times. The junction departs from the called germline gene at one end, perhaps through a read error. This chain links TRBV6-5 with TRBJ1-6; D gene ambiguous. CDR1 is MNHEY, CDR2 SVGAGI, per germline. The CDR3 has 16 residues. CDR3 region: CASSYSQAPVNTPLHF. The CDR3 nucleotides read TGTGCCAGCAGTTACTCCCAGGCCCCCGTTAATACACCCCTCCACTTT.

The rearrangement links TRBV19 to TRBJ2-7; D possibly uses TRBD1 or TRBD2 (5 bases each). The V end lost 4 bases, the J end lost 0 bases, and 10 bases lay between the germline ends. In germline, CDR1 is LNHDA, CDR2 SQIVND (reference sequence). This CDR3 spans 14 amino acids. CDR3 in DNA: TGTGCCAGTAGTACCCGGGACCTCTCCTACGAGCAGTACTTC. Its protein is CASSTRDLSYEQYF.

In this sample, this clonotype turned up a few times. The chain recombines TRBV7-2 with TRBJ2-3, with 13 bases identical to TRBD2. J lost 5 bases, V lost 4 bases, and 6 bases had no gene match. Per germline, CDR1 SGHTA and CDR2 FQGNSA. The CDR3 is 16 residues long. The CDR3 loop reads CASSSLAGGLLDTQYF. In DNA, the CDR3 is TGTGCCAGCAGCTCACTAGCGGGAGGGCTATTAGATACGCAGTATTTT.

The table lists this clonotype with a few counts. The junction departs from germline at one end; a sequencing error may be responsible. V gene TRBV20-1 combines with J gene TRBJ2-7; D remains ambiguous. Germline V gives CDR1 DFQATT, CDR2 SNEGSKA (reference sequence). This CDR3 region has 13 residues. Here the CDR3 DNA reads TGCAGTGCGAGAGAATCAGGTCTGTACGAGCAGTACTTC. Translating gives CSARESGLYEQYF.

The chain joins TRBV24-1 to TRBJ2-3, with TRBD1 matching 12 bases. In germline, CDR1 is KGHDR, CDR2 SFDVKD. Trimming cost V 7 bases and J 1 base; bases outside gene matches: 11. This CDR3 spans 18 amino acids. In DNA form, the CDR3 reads TGTGCCACCAGCGACCCCCCCGGGACAGGGGGCGGCACAGATACGCAGTATTTT. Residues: CATSDPPGTGGGTDTQYF.

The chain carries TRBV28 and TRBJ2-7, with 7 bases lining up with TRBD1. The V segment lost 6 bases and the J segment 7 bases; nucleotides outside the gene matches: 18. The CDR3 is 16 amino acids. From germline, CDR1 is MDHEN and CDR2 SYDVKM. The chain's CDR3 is CASSPGSAGGTEEQYF. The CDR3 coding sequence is TGTGCCAGCAGCCCGGGTTCGGCAGGGGGAACGGAAGAGCAGTACTTC.